This is a list of T cell receptor beta chains from one sample in a study of shared clonotypes between healthy human individuals. Sequencing was performed with immunoSEQ multiplex PCR; in TCRdb, only in-frame clones are kept and a portion is missing. This table holds hundreds of thousands of clones, approximately 96% found once. Sequenced input: naive CD8+ T cells sorted from blood. These receptors were taken from a woman aged 30 to 39 in good health. The CDR3 runs from the conserved cysteine through the conserved F or W. D genes are given only for firm matches.

j_gene | d_gene | v_gene | CDR3aa
TRBJ2-1 | NA | TRBV19 | CASTLTTTGEQFF
TRBJ2-3 | TRBD2 | TRBV15 | CATSASGGGRRTDTQYF
TRBJ2-7 | NA | TRBV5-5 | CASSLGRRRAYEQYF
TRBJ2-1 | TRBD2 | TRBV7-8 | CASSRVASGPLISYNEQFF
TRBJ2-3 | TRBD2 | TRBV27 | CASSPGLANTDTQYF
TRBJ2-2 | NA | TRBV4-1 | CASSQESALAPTGELFF
TRBJ2-1 | TRBD2 | TRBV10-1 | CASSVTRLAGGNEQFF
TRBJ2-7 | TRBD2 | TRBV28 | CASSAMTSGHTYEQYF
TRBJ1-1 | NA | TRBV11-2 | CASSPGGTEAFF
TRBJ1-1 | TRBD1 | TRBV27 | CASSSTGINTEAFF
TRBJ1-1 | NA | TRBV18 | CASSPGTTEAFF
TRBJ2-5 | TRBD1 | TRBV6-5 | CASSNWTGTETQYF
TRBJ2-7 | NA | TRBV6-5 | CASSFRRYEQYF
TRBJ2-1 | NA | TRBV7-2 | CASSFGPFNEQFF
TRBJ1-2 | NA | TRBV2 | CASSERGGNYYGYTF
TRBJ2-7 | TRBD1 | TRBV5-6 | CASSLVGQGSGQYF
TRBJ2-7 | TRBD1 | TRBV27 | CASSPTGTGRHEQYF
TRBJ2-7 | TRBD1 | TRBV6-4 | CASSGTGLRQYF
TRBJ2-1 | NA | TRBV28 | CATKAPYNEQFF
TRBJ2-5 | TRBD2 | TRBV2 | CASSEDILGLAVQETQYF
TRBJ2-2 | NA | TRBV7-8 | CASSPNTGELFF
TRBJ2-1 | TRBD2 | TRBV2 | CASRKAGEVINEQFF
TRBJ1-4 | NA | TRBV28 | CGSEGNEKLFF
TRBJ1-2 | NA | TRBV27 | CASSLARPKTASNYGYTF
TRBJ1-1 | NA | TRBV4-1 | CASSLGLEAFF
TRBJ2-7 | NA | TRBV7-8 | CASSLGLGVYEQYF
TRBJ2-5 | NA | TRBV9 | CASSVAGVQETQYF
TRBJ1-5 | NA | TRBV28 | CASSFGWGVAQPQHF
TRBJ1-1 | TRBD1 | TRBV27 | CASSFTGGYTEAFF
TRBJ2-1 | TRBD2 | TRBV7-9 | CASSSSGGYNEQFF
TRBJ2-5 | NA | TRBV5-1 | CASSFTLARAETQYF
TRBJ1-2 | TRBD1 | TRBV28 | CASSLTGADGYTF
TRBJ2-3 | TRBD2 | TRBV5-5 | CASSLGLAGAEDTQYF
TRBJ2-1 | NA | TRBV13 | CASSWASADSEQFF
TRBJ2-7 | NA | TRBV27 | CASSLIPNSYEQYF
TRBJ1-2 | NA | TRBV28 | CASSSRAVPPPTGYTF
TRBJ2-3 | TRBD2 | TRBV7-8 | CASSLALIAGGPDTQYF
TRBJ1-2 | NA | TRBV19 | CASSEDTLWNYGYTF
TRBJ2-3 | NA | TRBV27 | CASSFARSTDTQYF
TRBJ2-7 | TRBD2 | TRBV6-6 | CASSQGLAGGPFQF
TRBJ2-7 | TRBD1 | TRBV30 | CAWSVGTGGYEQYF
TRBJ1-4 | TRBD1 | TRBV27 | CASTMTGGRWTNEKLFF
TRBJ1-1 | NA | TRBV25-1 | CASSERGQSAEAFF
TRBJ2-3 | TRBD2 | TRBV5-4 | CASSPPAGALDTQYF
TRBJ2-7 | TRBD2 | TRBV5-1 | CASRGSGSYEQYF
TRBJ2-1 | NA | TRBV15 | CATSRGVGAYEQFF
TRBJ2-1 | TRBD2 | TRBV9 | CASSGPTSGRAGYNEQFF
TRBJ1-1 | TRBD1 | TRBV9 | CASSATGGMNTEAFF
TRBJ2-4 | NA | TRBV28 | CASSLGGSKNIQYF
TRBJ1-2 | TRBD1 | TRBV5-4 | CASSPEGQGAWYGYTF
TRBJ2-1 | NA | TRBV27 | CASSLSGGNEQFF
TRBJ2-7 | NA | TRBV27 | CASSLAGISYEQYF
TRBJ2-2 | TRBD1 | TRBV11-2 | CASSLPLSDRAGTGELFF
TRBJ2-7 | NA | TRBV5-4 | CASSLAGGEQYF